Listed here is a single TCR beta chain. Its antigen has not been determined. The record has no base qualities; no much larger clone is one base away. This sample stems from a study of cytomegalovirus exposure and HLA in healthy donors (dated by TCRdb to 2016 to 2017). About the investigation overall: In an earlier analysis of approximately 640 of the donors, approximately 260 Gb of sequence data and some 120 million unique TCR beta sequences from 180 million or so T cells were reported. Among roughly 400 genotyped donors of the cohort, an average of approximately 220,000 unique TCR beta nucleotide sequences was sequenced per donor, of which roughly 17% were non-productive. Roughly 5 DR-DQ haplotypes were handled as single units for association and clustering, since linkage in the cohort was strong. Class I and class II HLA loci were covered by the typing at four-digit resolution. The genetic ancestry cluster associated with self-reported Caucasian donors included 81% of the approximately 410 genotyped donors. Donor age, sex, ethnicity and CMV serostatus were compiled alongside the repertoire data. Besides the first cohort of more than 650 subjects, a separate validation cohort made up of 90 to 150 different subjects was used. Typing coverage varied by locus: about 620-640 donors for A, B, C, DRB1 and DQB1; 500 to 550 for DQA1; around 570 for DPA1; around 490 for DPB1. A later genetic analysis used genome-wide SNP genotypes for about 65% of the 666 donors, treating that subset as a discovery cohort. High-throughput TCR immunosequencing, statistical association of individual TCRs with disease status, and machine learning were combined to predict cytomegalovirus infection status. In a later analysis, previously published TCR beta repertoires from about 670 donors were re-analyzed and high-resolution HLA genotyping was added so that TCR occurrence patterns could be studied. Using immunosequencing, the study profiled T cell repertoires from about 620 subjects and related those repertoires to cytomegalovirus serostatus. Roughly 300 gigabases of sequencing data and 70 million to 95 million unique TCR sequences made up an early release that covered about 640 HLA-typed donors. The study aimed to test whether signatures of past pathogen exposure could be identified by cataloging public T cell receptors. Rather than using new phenotypic data, the later analysis identified candidate immune exposures from TCR beta sequences and from how often those sequences occurred across donors. In an earlier analysis of roughly 600 of the donors, high-throughput TCR beta sequencing was used to judge whether each TCR beta V gene segment behaved as functional or pseudogenic. All discovery cohort repertoires had been generated using a single sequencing platform. Broader findings and caveats from the paper: In a later analysis, HLA-associated TCR beta chains were found to be more clonally expanded and to have lower generation probabilities than equally common non-associated chains. Most TCR sequences were observed very rarely across donors, whereas some public TCRs were present in many individuals. According to a later genetic analysis, donors in an Asian-associated ancestry cluster had fewer N-insertions in productive TCRs than the approximately 670-donor mean. Because HLA typing was unavailable for some donors at each locus, only the typed subset was used in association tests. CMV serostatus was the only immune exposure information available for the cohort. Correlated functional status among segregating V segments might reflect linkage disequilibrium, but an unknown experimental factor could not be ruled out. At a false discovery rate of 0.05, a later analysis linked roughly 17,000 TCR beta sequences to specific HLA alleles. An earlier analysis of 587 of the donors showed that most TCR beta V segments appeared in productive rearrangements either about 87% or about 30% of the time, which broadly matched IMGT annotations. The presence/absence analyses assumed that sequencing depth was roughly uniform across donors, and that assumption may not be true. A later analysis found that most CMV-associated TCR beta chains appeared HLA-restricted, with HLA associations seemingly driven largely by CMV exposure. In vitro tests confirmed that three of the cytomegalovirus-associated TCR beta chains recognize cytomegalovirus antigens. In a later analysis, several top co-occurrence clusters were reported to appear linked to parvovirus B19, influenza, CMV and Epstein-Barr virus. Because counts were too low, seventeen rarely observed V segments, including chromosome 9 orphons, were left out of the earlier analysis of 500 to 750 of the donors. The classifier was reported to diagnose cytomegalovirus status with high specificity and sensitivity in both the original and validation cohorts. A later genetic analysis associated a missense DCLRE1C variant with V-gene and J-gene trimming of TCR beta chains, and an independent cohort replicated the association. According to a later analysis, TCR association rates differed among HLA loci, with DRB1 alleles showing the most associated TCRs and HLA-C alleles showing the fewest. Some IMGT-functional V segments, including TRBV6-2 and TRBV6-3, could not be told apart with the 87-base-pair reads, so those segments were excluded. The study listed 164 TCR beta chains as associated with cytomegalovirus. The sequencing pipeline was judged likely to have produced a cluster of highly shared sequence variants as a technical artifact. In this cohort, only TCR beta chains were sequenced, and detectable features were limited by the absence of alpha or paired-chain data. When HLA alleles, especially DR and DQ, strongly co-occurred, TCR associations were difficult to assign to individual alleles. A further reported finding was that TCR beta sequences accurately predicted the HLA-A and HLA-B alleles for most subjects in the first cohort. The authors suggested that the approach could potentially be generalized to other disease states and immunological phenotypes.

The CDR3 spans 15 residues, from the cysteine through the phenylalanine. CDR3 DNA is the only sequence kept; it has 45 bases, read in frame from the first base. The junction shows trimming of 7 bases on V and 4 bases on J, plus 19 bases between the germline ends. Taken from the germline V gene (reference sequence), the CDR1 and CDR2 loops are SGHAT and FQDESV. In total, about 650 healthy bone marrow donors made up the cohort. All cohort members were sampled while nominally healthy, although unrecorded immune exposures were likely present. The donor was CMV seronegative and belonged to the group of 352 seronegative cohort members. A peripheral blood sample was collected from each donor, and TCR beta sequencing was performed on peripheral blood mononuclear cells. Genomic DNA was extracted from the blood cell samples with the Qiagen DNeasy Blood Extraction Kit. Libraries came from the immunoSEQ multiplex PCR assay. The multiplex PCR relied on a mix of 60 forward primers for TCR Vbeta segments and 13 reverse primers for TCR Jbeta segments. The CDR3 region of rearranged TCR beta genes was amplified from genomic DNA by a multiplex PCR assay. The Illumina HiSeq System was used to sequence the amplified TCR beta libraries as 87-base-pair reads. From the authors' description of their analysis: A later analysis tallied around 80 million unique TCR beta chains across the approximately 670 repertoires, and about 10 million of those chains were shared by two or more donors. Raw reads were error-corrected and collapsed into unique sequences with a nearest-neighbor algorithm that merged closely related sequences to remove PCR and sequencing errors. CDR3 sequences were aligned to IMGT reference sequences to assign V, D and J gene segments. Each retained sequence needed at least a six-nucleotide match to both a V gene segment and a J gene segment. Rearrangements were classified as productive when the CDR3 lacked stop codons and remained in frame with V and J, and all other rearrangements were classified as non-productive. CDR3 was defined according to IMGT convention as the region running from the second conserved V-encoded cysteine to the conserved J-encoded phenylalanine. In an earlier analysis of roughly 610 of the donors, sequences lacking an unambiguous match to a single V gene segment were excluded. An earlier analysis of about 590 of the donors classified V segments as functional when productive rearrangements were above 56.7% and as segregating when the standard deviation between donors was above 5%. A statistical classification framework was built for diagnosing cytomegalovirus status from the catalog of TCR beta chain sequences. V and J gene assignment, in a later analysis, came from comparing TCR nucleotide sequences with IMGT/GENE-DB human TR gene sequences. Using the TCRdist pipeline, a later analysis assigned CDR3 sequences along with most-parsimonious VDJ recombination scenarios. A later analysis defined each TCR beta chain by its CDR3 amino acid sequence plus V-gene family, and excluded reads lacking a unique V-gene family. As a way to deal with suspected cross-contamination and a sequencing artifact, a later analysis dropped more than 500 nucleotide sequences that were highly shared and had low generation probability. A later analysis calculated a clonal expansion index for each public chain from normalized within-repertoire ranks of inferred template counts. A later analysis computed generation probabilities with a VDJ recombination model fitted to out-of-frame rearrangements, and checked the results against IGoR. In a later analysis, TCR-TCR, TCR-HLA and TCR-CMV co-occurrence was scored with hypergeometric tests, and a repertoire-size bias correction was applied to TCR pairs. To estimate false discovery rates, a later analysis permuted the HLA or CMV assignments 20 times. A later analysis grouped co-occurring TCRs with DBSCAN, adding TCRdist sequence similarity when clustering within HLA-allele-positive subsets. For co-occurrence clustering, repertoires with fewer than 30,000 or more than 120,000 public chains were excluded, along with four or five repertoires with anomalous nucleotide sharing. Entries here come from immuneACCESS through TCRdb and include only in-frame sequences with V and J called. Some clones fail to appear in such tables; in the studies checked, an unresolved V gene covers under half of the shortfall, and the cause of the remainder is unknown. V and J calls and clone size come straight from that table; D and trimming were deduced from the DNA. In this sample the table shows about 200,000 clones, nearly 80% of which occur a single time. The ten largest clones add up to 1.5% to 2% of the sample.

In this chain, TRBV11-1 is recombined with TRBJ2-5; a tentative D match to TRBD2 spans 6 bases. This clonotype was sampled from a male donor in good health and CMV-seronegative. The sequenced sample consisted of PBMCs. The sequenced DNA: TGTGCCAGCAAGGAGGAGCTGGGGGGAGGAGAGACCCAGTACTTC. It translates as CASKEELGGGETQYF.